This entry describes one TCR beta chain. Germline lookup yields CDR1 SGHVS and CDR2 FNYEAQ. The trim removed 5 bases at V and 1 base at J, leaving 6 bases unmatched. This CDR3 has 17 amino acids. The source of the sample is a study of identical twins. Via MiXCR, TCRdb re-called the 5' RACE reads, giving one row per CDR3 protein. The table lists about 530,000 distinct CDR3 sequences, 13% to 15% of them singletons, with nearly 0.45% in the top ten. The same sample was also used in a study of yellow fever vaccine responses in identical twins.

The source is a young woman in good health. The sample taken for sequencing was CD4+ T cells sorted from blood. The V gene is TRBV7-6, the J gene TRBJ2-3; 13 bases align to TRBD2. CDR3 bases: TGTGCCAGCAGCCAGCGGACTAGCGGGGGCCGCACAGATACGCAGTATTTT. Encoded protein: CASSQRTSGGRTDTQYF.